These T cell receptor beta chains were read from a single sample in a study of cytomegalovirus exposure and HLA in healthy donors. Generated by immunoSEQ multiplex PCR, the TCRdb table keeps only in-frame clones and is missing some. This sample has about 150,000 clones, with roughly 80% found just once. The sample taken for sequencing was PBMCs. The source is a woman aged 25 to 39 in good health and CMV-seronegative. The CDR3 runs from the conserved cysteine through the conserved F or W. Fields, in order: J gene, V gene, D gene, clone size, CDR3 protein, CDR3 DNA. D genes are given only for firm matches. Part of the rows lack a size; the others show once, few, many or a class for expanded clones.

J: TRBJ2-1; V: TRBV9; D: TRBD1; size: once; CDR3: CASSEGTGVSFNEQFF; DNA: TGTGCCAGCAGCGAGGGGACAGGGGTCTCCTTCAATGAGCAGTTCTTC
J: TRBJ1-5; V: TRBV7-2; D: NA; size: NA; CDR3: CASSLGGHQPQHF; DNA: TGTGCCAGCAGCTTAGGGGGGCATCAGCCCCAGCATTTT
J: TRBJ2-5; V: TRBV7-6; D: NA; size: NA; CDR3: CASSPAVGSWIQYF; DNA: TGTGCCAGCAGCCCGGCGGTAGGAAGTTGGATCCAGTACTTC
J: TRBJ2-3; V: TRBV6-1; D: NA; size: NA; CDR3: CASSDGGFNTQYF; DNA: TGTGCCAGCAGTGACGGGGGTTTCAATACGCAGTATTTT
J: TRBJ2-7; V: TRBV5-1; D: TRBD1; size: NA; CDR3: CASRVPGQGMNEQYF; DNA: TGCGCCAGCCGGGTTCCGGGACAGGGAATGAACGAGCAGTACTTC
J: TRBJ1-2; V: TRBV7-6; D: NA; size: NA; CDR3: CASSLALRYNYGYTF; DNA: TGTGCCAGCAGCTTAGCTTTACGGTATAACTATGGCTACACCTTC
J: TRBJ2-7; V: TRBV18; D: TRBD1; size: NA; CDR3: CASSPYETGMHVVAEQYF; DNA: TGTGCCAGCTCACCATATGAGACAGGGATGCATGTTGTGGCGGAGCAGTACTTC
J: TRBJ1-6; V: TRBV7-9; D: TRBD1; size: NA; CDR3: CASSLRGQGGSSLHF; DNA: TGTGCCAGCAGCTTACGGGGACAGGGAGGTAGCTCCCTCCACTTT
J: TRBJ1-5; V: TRBV6-5; D: NA; size: once; CDR3: CASSSFSGNQPQHF; DNA: TGTGCCAGCAGTTCATTTTCAGGCAATCAGCCCCAGCATTTT
J: TRBJ1-2; V: TRBV15; D: TRBD1; size: NA; CDR3: CATSRWDRGDYGYTF; DNA: TGTGCCACCAGCAGATGGGACAGGGGGGACTATGGCTACACCTTC
J: TRBJ2-5; V: TRBV2; D: TRBD2; size: NA; CDR3: CANRGLEGAGMEQYF; DNA: TGTGCCAACCGGGGCTTGGAGGGAGCGGGGATGGAGCAGTACTTC
J: TRBJ1-2; V: TRBV5-8; D: NA; size: NA; CDR3: CASSLSRVNYGYTF; DNA: TGTGCCAGCAGCTTAAGTCGGGTAAACTATGGCTACACCTTC
J: TRBJ2-5; V: TRBV18; D: TRBD1; size: NA; CDR3: CASSRDRGQETQYF; DNA: TGTGCCAGCTCACGAGACAGGGGGCAAGAGACCCAGTACTTC
J: TRBJ2-7; V: TRBV28; D: TRBD1; size: NA; CDR3: CASSHRTGGRSEQYF; DNA: TGTGCCAGCAGTCATCGGACAGGGGGCAGGTCCGAGCAGTACTTC
J: TRBJ2-5; V: TRBV11-1; D: NA; size: NA; CDR3: CASSLTASQETQYF; DNA: TGTGCCAGCAGCTTGACAGCCTCCCAAGAGACCCAGTACTTC
J: TRBJ2-1; V: TRBV7-3; D: TRBD2; size: NA; CDR3: CASSLRSGSSYNEQFF; DNA: TGTGCCAGCAGCTTACGAAGCGGGAGTAGCTACAATGAGCAGTTCTTC
J: TRBJ2-5; V: TRBV5-1; D: TRBD1; size: NA; CDR3: CASSEGQGAGETQYF; DNA: TGCGCCAGCAGCGAAGGACAGGGGGCAGGAGAGACCCAGTACTTC
J: TRBJ2-3; V: TRBV5-6; D: NA; size: NA; CDR3: CASSFGQGKKDTQYF; DNA: TGTGCCAGCAGCTTTGGGCAGGGGAAAAAAGATACGCAGTATTTT